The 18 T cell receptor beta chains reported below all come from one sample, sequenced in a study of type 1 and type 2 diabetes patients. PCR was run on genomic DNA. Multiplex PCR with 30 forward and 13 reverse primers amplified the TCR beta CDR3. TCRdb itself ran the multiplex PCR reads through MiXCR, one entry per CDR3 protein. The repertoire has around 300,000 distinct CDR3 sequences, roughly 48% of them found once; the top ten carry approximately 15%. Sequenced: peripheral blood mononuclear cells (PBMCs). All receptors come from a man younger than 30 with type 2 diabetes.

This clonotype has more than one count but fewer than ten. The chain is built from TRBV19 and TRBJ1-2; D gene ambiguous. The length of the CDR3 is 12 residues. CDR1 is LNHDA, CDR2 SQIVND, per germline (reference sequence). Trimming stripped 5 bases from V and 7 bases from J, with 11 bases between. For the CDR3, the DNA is TGTGCCAGTAGTTACCAGGATTCTGGCTACACCTTC. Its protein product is CASSYQDSGYTF.

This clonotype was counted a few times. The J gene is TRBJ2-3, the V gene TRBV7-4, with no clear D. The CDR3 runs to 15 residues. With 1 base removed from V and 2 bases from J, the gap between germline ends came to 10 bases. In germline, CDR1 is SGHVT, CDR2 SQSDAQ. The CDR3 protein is CASSLGVKNTDTQYF. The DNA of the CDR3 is TGTGCCAGCAGCTTAGGGGTGAAGAACACAGATACGCAGTATTTT.

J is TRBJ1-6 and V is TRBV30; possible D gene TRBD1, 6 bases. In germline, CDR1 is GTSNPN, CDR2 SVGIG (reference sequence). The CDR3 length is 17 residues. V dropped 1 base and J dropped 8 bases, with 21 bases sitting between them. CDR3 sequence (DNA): TGTGCCTGGAGTGGGTTAGGGGGACCACGGGGGGATTCACCCCTCCACTTT. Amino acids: CAWSGLGGPRGDSPLHF.

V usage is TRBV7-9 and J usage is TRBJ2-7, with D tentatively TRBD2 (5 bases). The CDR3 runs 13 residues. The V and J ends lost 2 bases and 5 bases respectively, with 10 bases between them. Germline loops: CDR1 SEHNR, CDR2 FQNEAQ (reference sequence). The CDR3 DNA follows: TGTGCCAGCAGCTTATCGGGGTTAAACGAGCAGTACTTC. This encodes CASSLSGLNEQYF. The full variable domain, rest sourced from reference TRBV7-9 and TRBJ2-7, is DTGVSQNPRHKITKRGQNVTFRCDPISEHNRLYWYRQTLGQGPEFLTYFQNEAQLEKSRLLSDRFSAERPKGSFSTLEIQRTEQGDSAMYLCASSLSGLNEQYFGPGTRLTVT.

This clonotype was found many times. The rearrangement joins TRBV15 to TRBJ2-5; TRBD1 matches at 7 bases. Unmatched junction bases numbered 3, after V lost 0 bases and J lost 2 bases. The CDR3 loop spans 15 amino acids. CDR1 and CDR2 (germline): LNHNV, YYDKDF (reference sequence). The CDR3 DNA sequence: TGTGCCACCAGCAGAGAACTGGGACAGCAAGAGACCCAGTACTTC. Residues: CATSRELGQQETQYF.

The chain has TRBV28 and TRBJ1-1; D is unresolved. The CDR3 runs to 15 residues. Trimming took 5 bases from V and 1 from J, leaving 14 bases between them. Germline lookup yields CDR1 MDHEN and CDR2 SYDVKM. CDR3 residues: CASSPPPGGNTEAFF. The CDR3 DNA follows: TGTGCCAGCAGTCCCCCTCCAGGCGGGAACACTGAAGCTTTCTTT.

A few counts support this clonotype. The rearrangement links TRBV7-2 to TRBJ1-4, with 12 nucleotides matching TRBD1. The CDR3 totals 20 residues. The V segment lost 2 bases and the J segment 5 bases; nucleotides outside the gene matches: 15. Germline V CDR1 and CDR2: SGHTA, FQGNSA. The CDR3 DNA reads TGTGCCAGCAGCTTAAGCCAAGGGACAGGGGGCTTGAAGGTGAATGAAAAACTGTTTTTT. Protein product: CASSLSQGTGGLKVNEKLFF.

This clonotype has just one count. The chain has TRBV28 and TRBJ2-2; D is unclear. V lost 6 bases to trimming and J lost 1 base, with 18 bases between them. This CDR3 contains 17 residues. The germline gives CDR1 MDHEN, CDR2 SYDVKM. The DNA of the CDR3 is TGTGCCAGCAGCCACGCCTTAGGTTGGGGGAACACCGGGGAGCTGTTTTTT. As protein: CASSHALGWGNTGELFF.

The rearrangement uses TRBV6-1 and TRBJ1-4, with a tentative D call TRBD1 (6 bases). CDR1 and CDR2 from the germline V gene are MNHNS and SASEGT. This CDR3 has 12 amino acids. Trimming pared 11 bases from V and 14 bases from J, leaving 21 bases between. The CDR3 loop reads CACQGRVAHLFF. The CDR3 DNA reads TGTGCCTGTCAGGGGAGGGTTGCTCATCTGTTTTTT.

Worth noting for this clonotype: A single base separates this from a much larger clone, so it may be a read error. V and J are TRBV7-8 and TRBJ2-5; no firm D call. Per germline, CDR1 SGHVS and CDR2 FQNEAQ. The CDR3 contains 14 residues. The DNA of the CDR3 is TGTGCCAGCAGCTTAATGGGGTACCAAGAGACCCGGTACTTC. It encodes CASSLMGYQETRYF.

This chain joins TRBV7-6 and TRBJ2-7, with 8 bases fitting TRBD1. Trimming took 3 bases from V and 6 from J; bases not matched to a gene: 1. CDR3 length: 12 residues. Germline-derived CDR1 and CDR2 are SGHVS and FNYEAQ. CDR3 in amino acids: CASSFTGGEQYF. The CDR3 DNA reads TGTGCCAGCAGCTTTACAGGGGGCGAGCAGTACTTC.

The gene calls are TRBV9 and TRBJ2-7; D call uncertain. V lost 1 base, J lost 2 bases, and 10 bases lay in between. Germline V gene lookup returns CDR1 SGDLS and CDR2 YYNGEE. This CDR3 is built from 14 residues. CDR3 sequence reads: CASSVSGSAYEQYF. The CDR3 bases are TGTGCCAGCAGCGTATCGGGCAGTGCCTACGAGCAGTACTTC.

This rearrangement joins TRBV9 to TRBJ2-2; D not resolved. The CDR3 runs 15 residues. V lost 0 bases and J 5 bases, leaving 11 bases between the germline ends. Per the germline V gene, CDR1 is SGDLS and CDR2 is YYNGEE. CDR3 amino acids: CASSVVGSGTGELFF. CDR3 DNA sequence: TGTGCCAGCAGCGTAGTTGGTAGTGGGACCGGGGAGCTGTTTTTT. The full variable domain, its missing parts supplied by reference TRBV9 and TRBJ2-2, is DSGVTQTPKHLITATGQRVTLRCSPRSGDLSVYWYQQSLDQGLQFLIQYYNGEERAKGNILERFSAQQFPDLHSELNLSSLELGDSALYFCASSVVGSGTGELFFGEGSRLTVL.

The CDR3 sequence: CASTNSGYEQYF. The CDR3 DNA is TGTGCCAGCACCAACAGTGGCTACGAGCAGTACTTC. The chain joins TRBV2 to TRBJ2-7; no clear D gene. The V and J ends lost 7 bases and 3 bases respectively, with 10 bases between them. CDR1 is SNHLY, CDR2 FYNNEI, per germline. The CDR3 is made up of 12 amino acids.

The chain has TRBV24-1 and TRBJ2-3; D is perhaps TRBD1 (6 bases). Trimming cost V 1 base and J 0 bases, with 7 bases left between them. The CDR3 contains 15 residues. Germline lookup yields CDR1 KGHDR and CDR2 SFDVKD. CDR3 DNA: TGTGCCACCAGTGATTTCGACAGGAGCACAGATACGCAGTATTTT. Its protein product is CATSDFDRSTDTQYF.

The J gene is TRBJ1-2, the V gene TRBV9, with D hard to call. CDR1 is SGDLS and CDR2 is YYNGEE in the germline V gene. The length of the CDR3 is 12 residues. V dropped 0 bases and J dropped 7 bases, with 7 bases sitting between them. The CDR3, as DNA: TGTGCCAGCAGCGTAGACGAGGGTGGCTACACCTTC. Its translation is CASSVDEGGYTF. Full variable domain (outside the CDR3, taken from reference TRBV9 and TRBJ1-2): DSGVTQTPKHLITATGQRVTLRCSPRSGDLSVYWYQQSLDQGLQFLIQYYNGEERAKGNILERFSAQQFPDLHSELNLSSLELGDSALYFCASSVDEGGYTFGSGTRLTVV.

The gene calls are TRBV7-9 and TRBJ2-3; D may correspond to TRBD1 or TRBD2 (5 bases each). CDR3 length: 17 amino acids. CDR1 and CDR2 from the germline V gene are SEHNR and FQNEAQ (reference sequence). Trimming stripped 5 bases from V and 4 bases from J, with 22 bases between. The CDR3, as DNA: TGTGCCAGCAGCGATACGACAGAGGGGACGGTCTCAGATACGCAGTATTTT. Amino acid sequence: CASSDTTEGTVSDTQYF.

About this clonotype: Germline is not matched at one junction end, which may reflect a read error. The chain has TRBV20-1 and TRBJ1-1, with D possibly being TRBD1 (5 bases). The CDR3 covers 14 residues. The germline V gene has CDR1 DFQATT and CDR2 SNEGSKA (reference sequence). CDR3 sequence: CGARDVGRRTEAFF. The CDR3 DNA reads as TGCGGTGCTAGAGACGTGGGGCGGAGGACTGAAGCTTTCTTT.